This T cell receptor (beta chain) stems from a study of T-cell memory formation after mild COVID-19. The overall study: The study found TCR clusters largely donor specific. The study, taken as a whole, reports: From day 15 to 85, contracting clones were balanced between CD4 and CD8, whereas later expanders leaned toward CD4+.

This clonotype was seen a few times. What it recognizes is unknown. UMIs and sample barcodes were carried by the TCR alpha and TCR beta cDNA libraries that 5'RACE produced using constant-segment primers. TCRdb processed the 5' RACE reads anew with MiXCR; each CDR3 protein has one entry. The sample records some 120,000 distinct CDR3 sequences, roughly 15% being singletons. This CDR3 is 15 amino acids long. Germline V gene lookup returns CDR1 SGHTA and CDR2 FQGNSA. V dropped 5 bases and J dropped 0; count of bases not matched to a gene: 4. Sequencing was carried out using PBMCs or a T cell subset sorted from them (not recorded which). The receptor's source is an adult woman who had mild COVID-19 (a few samples of this study predate the infection). Cell type and time point are not known. The chain recombines TRBV7-2 with TRBJ2-7, with 10 bases matching TRBD2. The CDR3: CASSEGLASSYEQYF. As DNA, the CDR3 is TGTGCCAGCAGCGAGGGACTAGCGAGCTCCTACGAGCAGTACTTC.